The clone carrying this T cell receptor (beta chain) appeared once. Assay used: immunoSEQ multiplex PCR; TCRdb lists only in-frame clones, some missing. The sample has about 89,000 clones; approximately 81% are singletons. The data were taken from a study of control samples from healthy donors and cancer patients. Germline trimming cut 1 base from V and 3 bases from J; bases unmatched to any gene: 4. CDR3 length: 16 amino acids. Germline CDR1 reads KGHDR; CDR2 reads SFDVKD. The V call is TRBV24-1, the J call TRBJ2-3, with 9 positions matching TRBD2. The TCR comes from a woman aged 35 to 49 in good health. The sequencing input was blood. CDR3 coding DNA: TGTGCCACCAGTGATTTCCAGCGGGAGGCGACAGATACGCAGTATTTT. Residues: CATSDFQREATDTQYF.